These 13 T cell receptor beta chains were sequenced from one sample in a study of blood T cell repertoires in COVID-19. Using immunoSEQ multiplex PCR, the repertoire was profiled, and TCRdb retains in-frame clones only, with some absent. The table records some 100,000 clones, approximately 84% of them present only once. Sequencing was performed on peripheral blood. These receptors were obtained from a woman aged 60 to 75 with acute or convalescent COVID-19.

This clone was observed a single time. The V gene is TRBV5-1, the J gene TRBJ1-6, with 8 bases lining up with TRBD1. Germline V gene sequence: CDR1 SGHRS, CDR2 YFSETQ. V dropped 6 bases and J dropped 9; count of bases not matched to a gene: 8. The CDR3 totals 14 residues. The CDR3, as DNA: TGCGCCAGCAAAACGGGGACAGGTTCTTCACCCCTCCACTTT. Translation: CASKTGTGSSPLHF.

The genes are TRBV12-3 or TRBV12-4 and TRBJ1-1, with D perhaps matching TRBD1 (5 bases). This CDR3 comprises 13 residues. V was pared by 6 bases and J by 4 bases, with 12 bases between. CDR3 bases: TGTGCCAGCAGGATCGGAAGGGGCACTGAAGCTTTCTTT. Its translation is CASRIGRGTEAFF.

With respect to this clone: The germline gene is not matched at one end of the junction; a read error may be the cause. Other DNA sequences from this sample encode an identical CDR3 as well. The chain carries TRBV19 and TRBJ1-1, with 8 positions matching TRBD1. The CDR3 sequence is 13 residues long. Germline values: CDR1 LNHDA, CDR2 SQIVND (reference sequence). Here the CDR3 DNA reads TGTGCCAGTTCGGACAGGGTGAATACTGAAGCTTTCTTT. It translates to CASSDRVNTEAFF.

The chain uses TRBV7-9 and TRBJ2-2; TRBD2 agrees at 11 bases. Losses at the gene ends were 4 bases for V and 0 bases for J; bases not matched to a gene: 4. The CDR3 totals 17 residues. Germline V gene sequence: CDR1 SEHNR, CDR2 FQNEAQ (reference sequence). In DNA, the CDR3 is TGTGCCAGCAGCTCCCCTAGCGGGGGGCCGAACACCGGGGAGCTGTTTTTT. This sequence encodes CASSSPSGGPNTGELFF.

The chain uses TRBV13 and TRBJ2-3, with D unclear. The CDR3 extends over 13 amino acids. Germline V gene sequence: CDR1 PRHDT, CDR2 FYEKMQ (reference sequence). Trimming removed 7 bases from V and 2 bases from J, with 10 bases in between. DNA of the CDR3: TGTGCCAGCACGGCGGCTCCCACAGATACGCAGTATTTT. Translated: CASTAAPTDTQYF. The variable domain in full, with the rest retrieved from reference TRBV13 and TRBJ2-3, is AAGVIQSPRHLIKEKRETATLKCYPIPRHDTVYWYQQGPGQDPQFLISFYEKMQSDKGSIPDRFSAQQFSDYHSELNMSSLELGDSALYFCASTAAPTDTQYFGPGTRLTVL.

This chain connects TRBV12-3 or TRBV12-4 to TRBJ1-5; D is ambiguous. The length of the CDR3 is 13 residues. V was trimmed by 5 bases and J by 5 bases, leaving 10 bases between them. CDR3 sequence (DNA): TGTGCCAGCAGTCTAGAGGAGCATCAGCCCCAGCATTTT. Amino acids: CASSLEEHQPQHF.

This clone has just a few counts. The chain recombines TRBV11-3 with TRBJ2-1; the match to TRBD2 covers 12 bases. The V gene's germline CDR1 is SGHNT and CDR2 YENEEA. CDR3 length equals 15 residues. V shed 2 bases and J 6 bases; nucleotides not matched to a gene: 2. The CDR3 coding sequence is TGTGCCAGCAGCTTACTAGCGGGGGGGGTCAATGAGCAGTTCTTC. It specifies CASSLLAGGVNEQFF.

The chain uses TRBV18 and TRBJ1-1; 7 bases are a match to TRBD1. The germline V gene has CDR1 KGHSH and CDR2 LQKENI. The CDR3 is 14 residues long. V trimming: 5 bases; J trimming: 0 bases; junction bases outside the gene matches: 3. The DNA of the CDR3 is TGTGCCAGCTCAGACAGGGCCTTGAACACTGAAGCTTTCTTT. Its translation: CASSDRALNTEAFF.

The V gene is TRBV2, the J gene TRBJ1-1, with 7 bases fitting TRBD1. Germline assignment: CDR1 SNHLY and CDR2 FYNNEI. With V trimmed by 7 bases and J by 3 bases, 5 bases remained unmatched. This CDR3 comprises 13 residues. This chain's CDR3 is CASKTGADTEAFF. The CDR3 nucleotides are TGTGCCAGCAAAACAGGGGCGGACACTGAAGCTTTCTTT.

This clone has more than one count but fewer than ten. The chain combines TRBV3-1 (or the pseudogene TRBV3-2) with TRBJ2-5; 8 nucleotides agree with TRBD2. The CDR3 is 14 residues long. Germline assignment: CDR1 LGHDT and CDR2 YNNKEL (reference sequence). V was pared by 7 bases and J by 5 bases, with 9 bases of the junction left unmatched. The CDR3 reads CASTRSGGQETQYF. CDR3 DNA sequence: TGTGCCAGCACCAGGAGCGGGGGCCAGGAGACCCAGTACTTC.

The chain joins TRBV7-2 to TRBJ2-7, with 8 positions matching TRBD1. CDR3 length: 14 amino acids. The germline V gene has CDR1 SGHTA and CDR2 FQGNSA. V gave up 5 bases and J gave up 0 bases; unmatched junction bases: 3. In DNA form, the CDR3 reads TGTGCCAGCAGCCGGGACAGGAGCTCCTACGAGCAGTACTTC. Translating it yields CASSRDRSSYEQYF.

The chain is built from TRBV28 and TRBJ1-2; 10 bases fit TRBD1. The CDR3 runs 15 residues. V trimming: 6 bases; J trimming: 3 bases; junction bases outside the gene matches: 7. Germline CDR1 is MDHEN and CDR2 is SYDVKM. CDR3 in DNA: TGTGCCAGCAGCCGTCCCGGGACAGGGGACTATGGCTACACCTTC. This sequence encodes CASSRPGTGDYGYTF.

The rearrangement uses TRBV2 and TRBJ1-2; 11 bases map to TRBD1. Germline lookup yields CDR1 SNHLY and CDR2 FYNNEI. The CDR3 runs to 13 residues. J was trimmed by 7 bases and V by 6 bases; bases with no gene match: 4. CDR3 sequence (DNA): TGTGCCAGCAGGGACAGGGGGCGCGGTGGCTACACCTTC. Its protein is CASRDRGRGGYTF.